A single sample is the source of the 2 T cell receptor beta chains below, sequenced in a study of blood T cell repertoires in COVID-19. Profiled with immunoSEQ multiplex PCR; TCRdb holds only in-frame clones, not every one. The sample consists of nearly 200,000 clones, 80% to 90% of them appearing once. Sequenced material: peripheral blood. These receptors were taken from a human donor in a cohort sampled during active COVID-19.

V gene TRBV2 combines with J gene TRBJ2-1, with a weak D call TRBD2 (6 bases). CDR3 size: 14 residues. V was clipped by 4 bases and J by 6 bases, with 13 bases between them. The germline CDR1 and CDR2 sequences are SNHLY and FYNNEI. The CDR3 coding sequence is TGTGCCAGCAGTGCACGGACTAACTCCAATGAGCAGTTCTTC. This encodes CASSARTNSNEQFF.

This clone was seen once. The rearrangement uses TRBV14 and TRBJ2-5; 7 positions agree with TRBD1. The trim removed 0 bases at V and 5 bases at J, leaving 3 bases unmatched. The CDR3 length is 14 residues. In germline, CDR1 is SGHDN, CDR2 FVKESK. The CDR3 sequence is CASSQDKGAETQYF. The CDR3 DNA is TGTGCCAGCAGCCAAGATAAGGGGGCGGAGACCCAGTACTTC.